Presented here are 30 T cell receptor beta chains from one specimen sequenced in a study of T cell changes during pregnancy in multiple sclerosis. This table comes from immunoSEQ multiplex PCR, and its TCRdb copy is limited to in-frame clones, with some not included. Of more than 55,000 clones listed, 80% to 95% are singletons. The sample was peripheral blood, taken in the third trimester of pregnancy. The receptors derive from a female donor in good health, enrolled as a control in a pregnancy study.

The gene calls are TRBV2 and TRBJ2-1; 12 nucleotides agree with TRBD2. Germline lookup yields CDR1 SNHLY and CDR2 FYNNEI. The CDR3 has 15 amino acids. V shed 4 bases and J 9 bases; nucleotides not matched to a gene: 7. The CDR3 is CASSVASGRAGEQFF. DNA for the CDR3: TGTGCCAGCAGTGTCGCTAGCGGGAGGGCCGGTGAGCAGTTCTTC.

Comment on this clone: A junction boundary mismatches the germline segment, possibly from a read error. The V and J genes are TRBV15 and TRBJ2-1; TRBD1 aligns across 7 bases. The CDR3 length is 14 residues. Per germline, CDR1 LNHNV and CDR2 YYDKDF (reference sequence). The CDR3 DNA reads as TGTGCCACCAGAAGAGGGGGCGGCTACAATGAGCAGTTCTTC. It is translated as CATRRGGGYNEQFF.

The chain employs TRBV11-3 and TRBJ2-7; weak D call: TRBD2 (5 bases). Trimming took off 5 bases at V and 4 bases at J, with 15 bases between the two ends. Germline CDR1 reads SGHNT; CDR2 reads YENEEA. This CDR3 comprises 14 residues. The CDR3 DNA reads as TGTGCCAGCAGCCCCAACACGGGGTTGTACGAGCAGTACTTC. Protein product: CASSPNTGLYEQYF. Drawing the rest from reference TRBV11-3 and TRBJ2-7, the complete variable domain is EAGVVQSPRYKIIEKKQPVAFWCNPISGHNTLYWYLQNLGQGPELLIRYENEEAVDDSQLPKDRFSAERLKGVDSTLKIQPAELGDSAVYLCASSPNTGLYEQYFGPGTRLTVT.

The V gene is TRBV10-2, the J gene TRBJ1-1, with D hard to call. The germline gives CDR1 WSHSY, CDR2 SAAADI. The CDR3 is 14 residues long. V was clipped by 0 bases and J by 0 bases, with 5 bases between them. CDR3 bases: TGCGCCAGCAGTGAGTCGGAGATGAACACTGAAGCTTTCTTT. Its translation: CASSESEMNTEAFF.

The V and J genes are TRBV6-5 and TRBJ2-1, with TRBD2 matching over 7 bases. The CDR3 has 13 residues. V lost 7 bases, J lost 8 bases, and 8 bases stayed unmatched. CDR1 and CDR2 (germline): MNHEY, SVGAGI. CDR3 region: CASTYRTRHEQFF. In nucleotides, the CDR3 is TGTGCCAGCACCTACAGGACTAGGCATGAGCAGTTCTTC.

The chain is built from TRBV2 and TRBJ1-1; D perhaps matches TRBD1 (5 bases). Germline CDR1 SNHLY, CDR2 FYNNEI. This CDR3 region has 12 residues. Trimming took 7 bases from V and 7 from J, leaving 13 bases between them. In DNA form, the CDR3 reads TGTGCCAGCAAAGGGACTGTCGATGAAGCTTTCTTT. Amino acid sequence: CASKGTVDEAFF.

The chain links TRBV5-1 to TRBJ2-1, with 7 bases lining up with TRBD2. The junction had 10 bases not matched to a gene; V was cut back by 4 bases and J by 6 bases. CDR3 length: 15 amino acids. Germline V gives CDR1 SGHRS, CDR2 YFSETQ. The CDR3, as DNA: TGCGCCAGCAGCCCTGGACTAGGTCGTATCAATGAGCAGTTCTTC. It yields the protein CASSPGLGRINEQFF.

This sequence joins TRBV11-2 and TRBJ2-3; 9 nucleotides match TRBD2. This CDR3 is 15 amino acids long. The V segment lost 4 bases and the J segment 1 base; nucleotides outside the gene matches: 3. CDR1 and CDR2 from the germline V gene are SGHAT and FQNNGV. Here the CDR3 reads CASSSLAGGTDTQYF. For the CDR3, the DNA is TGTGCCAGCAGCTCGTTAGCGGGGGGCACAGATACGCAGTATTTT.

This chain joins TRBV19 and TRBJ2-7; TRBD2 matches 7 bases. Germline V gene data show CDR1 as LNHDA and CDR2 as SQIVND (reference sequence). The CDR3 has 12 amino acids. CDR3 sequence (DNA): TGTGCGTGGTGGCGGGGGAGATACGAGCAGTACTTC. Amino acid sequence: CAWWRGRYEQYF.

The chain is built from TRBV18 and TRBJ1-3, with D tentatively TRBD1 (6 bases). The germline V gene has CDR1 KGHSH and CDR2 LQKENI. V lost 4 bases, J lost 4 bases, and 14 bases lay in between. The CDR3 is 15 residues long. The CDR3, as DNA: TGTGCCAGCTCACTTCCCGCAGGGACAGGAAACACCATATATTTT. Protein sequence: CASSLPAGTGNTIYF.

The DNA for the CDR3 is TGTGCCAGCAGTTTAGGGTCAGCGGGGGGACTCCAAGAGACCCAGTACTTC. Translating gives CASSLGSAGGLQETQYF. The rearrangement links TRBV28 to TRBJ2-5; TRBD2 matches 9 bases. Germline lookup yields CDR1 MDHEN and CDR2 SYDVKM. With 2 bases clipped from V and 1 base from J, the junction kept 8 bases outside the gene matches. The CDR3 sequence is 17 residues long.

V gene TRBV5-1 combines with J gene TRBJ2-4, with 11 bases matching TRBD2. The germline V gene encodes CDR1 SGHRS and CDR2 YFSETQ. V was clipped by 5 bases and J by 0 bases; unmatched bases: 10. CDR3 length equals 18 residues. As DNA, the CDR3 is TGCGCCAGCAGAGTGGGACTAGCGGAAACTTTAGCCAAAAACATTCAGTACTTC. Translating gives CASRVGLAETLAKNIQYF.

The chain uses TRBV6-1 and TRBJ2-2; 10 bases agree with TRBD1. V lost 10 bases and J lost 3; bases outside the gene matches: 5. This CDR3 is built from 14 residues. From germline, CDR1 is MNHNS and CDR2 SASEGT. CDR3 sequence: CAIRDRGYTGELFF. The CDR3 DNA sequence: TGTGCCATCCGGGACAGGGGTTACACCGGGGAGCTGTTTTTT.

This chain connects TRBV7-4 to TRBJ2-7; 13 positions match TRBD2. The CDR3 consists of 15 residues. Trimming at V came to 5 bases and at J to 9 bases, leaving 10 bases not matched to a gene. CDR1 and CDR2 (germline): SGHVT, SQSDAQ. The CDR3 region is CASSPGLAGLFGQYF. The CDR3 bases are TGTGCCAGCAGCCCGGGACTAGCGGGGCTCTTCGGGCAGTACTTC.

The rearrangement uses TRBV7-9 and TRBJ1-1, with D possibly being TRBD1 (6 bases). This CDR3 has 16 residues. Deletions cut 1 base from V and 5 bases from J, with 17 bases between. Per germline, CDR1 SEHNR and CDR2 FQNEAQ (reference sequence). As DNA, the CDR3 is TGTGCCAGCAGCTTAGTTCGGGGGGCGAAGATGACTGAAGCTTTCTTT. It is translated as CASSLVRGAKMTEAFF. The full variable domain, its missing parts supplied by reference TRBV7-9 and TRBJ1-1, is DTGVSQNPRHKITKRGQNVTFRCDPISEHNRLYWYRQTLGQGPEFLTYFQNEAQLEKSRLLSDRFSAERPKGSFSTLEIQRTEQGDSAMYLCASSLVRGAKMTEAFFGQGTRLTVV.

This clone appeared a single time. The CDR3 sequence: CASRRGVNTEAFF. The CDR3 nucleotides are TGTGCCAGTCGCAGGGGGGTGAACACTGAAGCTTTCTTT. This chain uses TRBV19 with TRBJ1-1; TRBD1 agrees at 7 bases. The germline V gene has CDR1 LNHDA and CDR2 SQIVND (reference sequence). The V and J ends lost 8 bases and 0 bases, in that order; junction bases with no gene match: 3. This CDR3 is 13 amino acids long.

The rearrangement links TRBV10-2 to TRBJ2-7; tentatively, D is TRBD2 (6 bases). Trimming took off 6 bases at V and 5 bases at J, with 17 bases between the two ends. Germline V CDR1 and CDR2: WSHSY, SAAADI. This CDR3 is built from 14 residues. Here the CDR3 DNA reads TGCGCCAGCAGCCTCGGGGGACCCCCCAACGAGCAGTACTTC. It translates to CASSLGGPPNEQYF.

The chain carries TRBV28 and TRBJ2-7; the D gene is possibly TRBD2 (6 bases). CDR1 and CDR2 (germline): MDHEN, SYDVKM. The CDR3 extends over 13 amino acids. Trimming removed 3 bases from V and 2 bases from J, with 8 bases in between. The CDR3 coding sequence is TGTGCCAGCAGTTTGGAGGGCCCCTACGAGCAGTACTTC. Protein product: CASSLEGPYEQYF.

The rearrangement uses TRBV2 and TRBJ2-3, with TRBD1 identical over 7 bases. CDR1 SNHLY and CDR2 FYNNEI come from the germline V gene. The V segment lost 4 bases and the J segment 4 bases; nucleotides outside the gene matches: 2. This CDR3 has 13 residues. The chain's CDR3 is CASSGDRSDTQYF. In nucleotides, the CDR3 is TGTGCCAGCAGTGGGGACAGATCAGATACGCAGTATTTT. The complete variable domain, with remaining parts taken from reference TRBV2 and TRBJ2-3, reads EPEVTQTPSHQVTQMGQEVILRCVPISNHLYFYWYRQILGQKVEFLVSFYNNEISEKSEIFDDQFSVERPDGSNFTLKIRSTKLEDSAMYFCASSGDRSDTQYFGPGTRLTVL.

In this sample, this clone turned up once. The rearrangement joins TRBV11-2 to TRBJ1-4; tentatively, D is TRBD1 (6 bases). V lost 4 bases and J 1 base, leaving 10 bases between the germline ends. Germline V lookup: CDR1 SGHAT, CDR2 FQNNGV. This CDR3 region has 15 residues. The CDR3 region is CASSSRGLTNEKLFF. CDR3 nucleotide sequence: TGTGCCAGCAGCTCCAGGGGATTAACTAATGAAAAACTGTTTTTT.

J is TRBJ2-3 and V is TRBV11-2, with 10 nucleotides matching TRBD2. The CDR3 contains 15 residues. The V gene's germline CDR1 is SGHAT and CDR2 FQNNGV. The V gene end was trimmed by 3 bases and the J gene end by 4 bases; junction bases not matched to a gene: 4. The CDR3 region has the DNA TGTGCCAGCAGCTTGGCTAGCGGGAGTTCAGATACGCAGTATTTT. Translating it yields CASSLASGSSDTQYF.

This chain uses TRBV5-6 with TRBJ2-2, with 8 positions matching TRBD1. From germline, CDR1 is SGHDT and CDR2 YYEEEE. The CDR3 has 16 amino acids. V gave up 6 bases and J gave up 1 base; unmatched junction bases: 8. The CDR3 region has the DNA TGTGCCAGCAACCAATTGGGGACAGGGAACACCGGGGAGCTGTTTTTT. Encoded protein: CASNQLGTGNTGELFF.

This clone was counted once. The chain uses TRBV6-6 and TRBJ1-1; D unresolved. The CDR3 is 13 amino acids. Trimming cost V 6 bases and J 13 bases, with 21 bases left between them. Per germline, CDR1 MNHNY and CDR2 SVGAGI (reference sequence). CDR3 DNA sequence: TGTGCCAGCAGCTCCCAAACAGCGGTTGTTGATTTCTTT. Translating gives CASSSQTAVVDFF.

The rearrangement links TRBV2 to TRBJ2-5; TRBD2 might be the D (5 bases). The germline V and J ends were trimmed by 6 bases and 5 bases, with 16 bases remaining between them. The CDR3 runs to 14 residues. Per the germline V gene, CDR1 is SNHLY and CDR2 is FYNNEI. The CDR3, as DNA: TGTGCCAGCAGAAAGAGCGGTGGTGGGGAGACCCAGTACTTC. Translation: CASRKSGGGETQYF.

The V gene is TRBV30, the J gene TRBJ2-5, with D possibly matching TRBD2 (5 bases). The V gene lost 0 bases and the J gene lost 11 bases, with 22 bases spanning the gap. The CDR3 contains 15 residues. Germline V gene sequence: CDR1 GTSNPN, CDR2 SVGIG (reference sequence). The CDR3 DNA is TGTGCCTGGAGTGTTTGGTCCCCGGGTTCGAGGGAGCAGTACTTC. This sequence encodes CAWSVWSPGSREQYF.

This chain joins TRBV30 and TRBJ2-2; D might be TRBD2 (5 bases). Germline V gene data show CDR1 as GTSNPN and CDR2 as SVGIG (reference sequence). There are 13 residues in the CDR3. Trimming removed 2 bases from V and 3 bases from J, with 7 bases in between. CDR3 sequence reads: CAWSLAHTGELFF. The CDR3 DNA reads TGTGCCTGGAGTCTAGCTCACACCGGGGAGCTGTTTTTT.

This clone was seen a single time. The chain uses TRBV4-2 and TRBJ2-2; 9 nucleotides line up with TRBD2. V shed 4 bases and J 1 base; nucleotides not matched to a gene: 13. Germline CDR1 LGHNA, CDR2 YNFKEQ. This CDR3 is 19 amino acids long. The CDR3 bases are TGTGCCAGCAGCCCGTATCAAACAACTAGCGGGCGGAACACCGGGGAGCTGTTTTTT. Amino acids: CASSPYQTTSGRNTGELFF.

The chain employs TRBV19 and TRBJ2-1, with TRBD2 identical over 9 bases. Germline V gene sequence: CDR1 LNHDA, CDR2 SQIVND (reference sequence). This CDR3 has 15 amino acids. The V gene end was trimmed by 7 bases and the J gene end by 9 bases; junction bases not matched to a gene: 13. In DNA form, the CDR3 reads TGTGCCAGTAATCCGGGACTAGCCGCTCCCGGTGAGCAGTTCTTC. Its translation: CASNPGLAAPGEQFF.

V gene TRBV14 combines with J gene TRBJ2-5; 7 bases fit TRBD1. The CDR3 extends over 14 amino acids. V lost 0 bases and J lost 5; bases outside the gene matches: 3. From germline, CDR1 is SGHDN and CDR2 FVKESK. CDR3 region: CASSQELQGETQYF. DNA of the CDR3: TGTGCCAGCAGCCAAGAATTACAGGGGGAGACCCAGTACTTC.

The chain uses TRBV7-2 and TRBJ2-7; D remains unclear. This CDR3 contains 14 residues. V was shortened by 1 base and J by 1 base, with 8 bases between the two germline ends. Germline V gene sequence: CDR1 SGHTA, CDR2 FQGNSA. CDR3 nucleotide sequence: TGTGCCAGCAGCTTAGTTCAAGCGTCCTACGAGCAGTACTTC. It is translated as CASSLVQASYEQYF.